The 5 T cell receptor beta chains in this list originate from one sample, sequenced in a study of T cells in narcolepsy listed by TCRdb under 2018. Library preparation was by the immunoSEQ multiplex PCR assay. TCRdb provides this immuneACCESS table in a form limited to in-frame rearrangements. Some clones are lacking; in checked studies, under half of them reflect an unresolved V gene, and why the rest are absent is not known. Counted in this sample were some 10,000 clones; 70% of them appeared once. The top ten clonotypes cover 22% of the sample. The source material was CD45RA- memory CD8+ T cells from PBMCs. The sample's cell subset or site label, decoded: memory T cells sorted ex vivo from peripheral blood. The source of these receptors is a human donor with narcolepsy.

The chain recombines TRBV11-1 with TRBJ2-7, with TRBD2 matching over 7 bases. CDR1 and CDR2 (germline): SGHAT, FQDESV (reference sequence). Unmatched junction bases numbered 7, after V lost 4 bases and J lost 1 base. CDR3 size: 15 residues. This CDR3 reads CASSSQWGGSYEQYF. CDR3 DNA sequence: TGTGCCAGCAGCTCCCAATGGGGGGGTTCCTACGAGCAGTACTTC.

The chain employs TRBV6-1 and TRBJ2-7; 8 bases map to TRBD1. The CDR3 has 14 residues. V shed 2 bases, J shed 0 bases, and the junction held 0 bases outside the gene matches. CDR1 is MNHNS and CDR2 is SASEGT in the germline V gene. Here the CDR3 reads CASSETGGSYEQYF. Here the CDR3 DNA reads TGTGCCAGCAGTGAAACAGGGGGCTCCTACGAGCAGTACTTC.

V is TRBV9 and J is TRBJ2-3, with TRBD2 identical over 9 bases. V shed 3 bases and J 1 base; nucleotides not matched to a gene: 3. Germline V lookup: CDR1 SGDLS, CDR2 YYNGEE. The length of the CDR3 is 15 residues. In DNA form, the CDR3 reads TGTGCCAGCAGCGCTAGCGGGGCCCGCACAGATACGCAGTATTTT. Translation: CASSASGARTDTQYF.

This chain links TRBV4-1 with TRBJ2-2; TRBD2 matches 7 bases. Germline CDR1 and CDR2: MGHRA and YSYEKL. J gave up 6 bases and V 4 bases, and 5 bases lay outside the gene matches. CDR3 size: 14 residues. CDR3 sequence (DNA): TGCGCCAGCAGCCCTTGGACTAGTTCCGGGGAGCTGTTTTTT. This translates into CASSPWTSSGELFF.

The V gene is TRBV7-6, the J gene TRBJ2-7, with 14 nucleotides matching TRBD2. V gave up 2 bases and J gave up 3 bases; unmatched junction bases: 15. The CDR3 is 20 residues long. Germline values: CDR1 SGHVS, CDR2 FNYEAQ. As DNA, the CDR3 is TGTGCCAGCAGCTTAACCGCGGGACTAGCGGGGGACGCTACCCACTACGAGCAGTACTTC. The encoded protein is CASSLTAGLAGDATHYEQYF.